A single sample is the source of the 22 T cell receptor beta chains below, sequenced in a study of chemoradiotherapy in HPV16-positive cancers. Measured with immunoSEQ multiplex PCR; TCRdb has only the in-frame clones, and not every one. The sample holds under 15,000 clones, approximately 87% seen once. Sample: blood, taken from a patient who underwent chemoradiotherapy. These receptors were obtained from a human donor with HPV-associated anogenital cancer.

The genes are TRBV5-1 and TRBJ1-2; possibly TRBD1 for D (5 bases). The germline V gene encodes CDR1 SGHRS and CDR2 YFSETQ. The CDR3 is 14 residues long. V was shortened by 5 bases and J by 4 bases, with 15 bases between the two germline ends. CDR3 protein: CASRNPGRGYGYTF. In DNA, the CDR3 is TGCGCCAGCAGGAATCCGGGACGCGGCTATGGCTACACCTTC.

The chain joins TRBV18 to TRBJ1-5; D is possibly TRBD1 (6 bases). The CDR3 covers 14 residues. V lost 0 bases to trimming and J lost 4 bases, with 7 bases between them. Germline values: CDR1 KGHSH, CDR2 LQKENI. CDR3 nucleotides: TGTGCCAGCTCACCACCGGGGGCAAATCAGCCCCAGCATTTT. Its protein is CASSPPGANQPQHF.

Only one count was recorded for this clone. V is TRBV7-9 and J is TRBJ1-2, with D unresolved. The CDR3 is made up of 15 amino acids. Germline CDR1 is SEHNR and CDR2 is FQNEAQ (reference sequence). Trimming shortened V by 1 base and J by 4 bases, and 13 bases separated the two germline ends. The CDR3 DNA reads as TGTGCCAGCAGCTTAGATTCAGAGGCGGGCTATGGCTACACCTTC. Its protein is CASSLDSEAGYGYTF.

This rearrangement joins TRBV30 to TRBJ1-3; D is perhaps TRBD1 (6 bases). This CDR3 has 13 residues. Germline V gene sequence: CDR1 GTSNPN, CDR2 SVGIG (reference sequence). The V end was cut by 7 bases, the J end by 2 bases, with 12 bases between. CDR3 in DNA: TGTGCCTTTTATTACAGGGCTGGAAACACCATATATTTT. Amino acid sequence: CAFYYRAGNTIYF.

The chain carries TRBV30 and TRBJ1-2; 9 bases are a match to TRBD1. The CDR3 sequence is 15 residues long. V lost 8 bases, J lost 5 bases, and 15 bases stayed unmatched. CDR1 is GTSNPN, CDR2 SVGIG, per germline (reference sequence). In DNA, the CDR3 is TGTGCCCAAGAACCGGGACAGGGCCGACTTTATGGCTACACCTTC. This translates into CAQEPGQGRLYGYTF. The full variable domain, completed using reference TRBV30 and TRBJ1-2, is SQTIHQWPATLVQPVGSPLSLECTVEGTSNPNLYWYRQAAGRGLQLLFYSVGIGQISSEVPQNLSASRPQDRQFILSSKKLLLSDSGFYLCAQEPGQGRLYGYTFGSGTRLTVV.

The chain is built from TRBV11-3 and TRBJ2-1; TRBD1 matches at 8 bases. The CDR3 consists of 15 residues. Trimming at V came to 3 bases and at J to 10 bases, leaving 11 bases not matched to a gene. The germline CDR1 and CDR2 sequences are SGHNT and YENEEA. CDR3 protein: CASSFRTGSWGEQFF. CDR3 bases: TGTGCCAGCAGCTTCCGGACAGGGAGTTGGGGAGAGCAGTTCTTC.

This chain links TRBV18 with TRBJ1-6, with 9 bases lining up with TRBD1. From germline, CDR1 is KGHSH and CDR2 LQKENI. The V and J ends lost 3 bases and 8 bases, in that order; junction bases with no gene match: 5. This CDR3 has 15 residues. CDR3 residues: CASSPRDRDYSPLHF. The CDR3 region has the DNA TGTGCCAGCTCACCTCGGGACAGGGATTATTCACCCCTCCACTTT.

This clone was recorded only once. The chain couples TRBV5-5 to TRBJ2-3, with D perhaps matching TRBD1 (6 bases). The CDR3 has 15 amino acids. The ends were cut back, 1 base at V and 1 base at J, with 10 bases in the middle. The germline V gene has CDR1 SGHKS and CDR2 YYEKEE (reference sequence). CDR3 sequence: CASSLRTARTDTQYF. The CDR3 coding sequence is TGTGCCAGCAGCTTGAGGACAGCCCGCACAGATACGCAGTATTTT.

V gene TRBV30 combines with J gene TRBJ2-3; D is undetermined. There are 15 residues in the CDR3. V gave up 2 bases and J gave up 1 base, with 13 bases separating them. The germline V gene has CDR1 GTSNPN and CDR2 SVGIG (reference sequence). The CDR3 loop reads CAWSRGQQGTDTQYF. Here the CDR3 DNA reads TGTGCCTGGAGTCGAGGTCAGCAGGGCACAGATACGCAGTATTTT. The variable domain in full, completed from reference TRBV30 and TRBJ2-3, reads SQTIHQWPATLVQPVGSPLSLECTVEGTSNPNLYWYRQAAGRGLQLLFYSVGIGQISSEVPQNLSASRPQDRQFILSSKKLLLSDSGFYLCAWSRGQQGTDTQYFGPGTRLTVL.

This clone was counted a few times. The V and J genes are TRBV7-2 and TRBJ2-1; 11 bases match TRBD2. Germline CDR1 SGHTA, CDR2 FQGNSA. V was pared by 3 bases and J by 6 bases, with 4 bases of the junction left unmatched. CDR3 size: 15 residues. CDR3: CASSFRTSGSNEQFF. CDR3 coding DNA: TGTGCCAGCAGCTTCCGGACTAGCGGGTCCAATGAGCAGTTCTTC. The full variable domain, completed using reference TRBV7-2 and TRBJ2-1, is GAGVSQSPSNKVTEKGKDVELRCDPISGHTALYWYRQSLGQGLEFLIYFQGNSAPDKSGLPSDRFSAERTGGSVSTLTIQRTQQEDSAVYLCASSFRTSGSNEQFFGPGTRLTVL.

The J gene is TRBJ1-5, the V gene TRBV7-6; D is perhaps TRBD1 (6 bases). The germline V gene encodes CDR1 SGHVS and CDR2 FNYEAQ. The CDR3 contains 14 residues. Trimming removed 1 base from V and 9 bases from J, with 13 bases in between. In nucleotides, the CDR3 is TGTGCCAGCAGCTTAGAAGGGGGGCAGGGGCCCCAGCATTTT. Its protein is CASSLEGGQGPQHF.

The chain recombines TRBV10-3 with TRBJ1-1; no firm D call. V lost 4 bases and J 1 base, leaving 7 bases between the germline ends. The CDR3 is 13 amino acids. Germline CDR1 is ENHRY and CDR2 is SYGVKD. The CDR3 bases are TGTGCCATCAGTGGAGCAGGGAACACTGAAGCTTTCTTT. Translated: CAISGAGNTEAFF.

This clone was seen only once. This sequence joins TRBV4-1 and TRBJ2-2; D possibly corresponds to TRBD2 (5 bases). This CDR3 is 16 amino acids long. Germline-derived CDR1 and CDR2 are MGHRA and YSYEKL. V lost 0 bases, J lost 6 bases, and 14 bases lay in between. In DNA, the CDR3 is TGCGCCAGCAGCCAAGATACCGGGGTCGTGGCCGGGGAGCTGTTTTTT. Translation gives CASSQDTGVVAGELFF.

The chain joins TRBV27 to TRBJ2-1; 11 nucleotides line up with TRBD2. The length of the CDR3 is 18 residues. Germline assignment: CDR1 MNHEY and CDR2 SMNVEV (reference sequence). With 3 bases clipped from V and 4 bases from J, the junction kept 11 bases outside the gene matches. CDR3 residues: CASSLPTSGGLGYNEQFF. In DNA, the CDR3 is TGTGCCAGCAGTTTGCCCACTAGCGGGGGCCTGGGGTACAATGAGCAGTTCTTC.

V usage is TRBV2 and J usage is TRBJ2-2, with 12 nucleotides matching TRBD2. Germline V CDR1 and CDR2: SNHLY, FYNNEI. J gave up 2 bases and V 4 bases, and 5 bases lay outside the gene matches. This CDR3 has 17 amino acids. The CDR3 DNA sequence: TGTGCCAGCAGTGCAGCACTAGCGGGGGGTAACACCGGGGAGCTGTTTTTT. Residues: CASSAALAGGNTGELFF.

The chain links TRBV18 to TRBJ1-3, with D tentatively TRBD1 (5 bases). The CDR3 has 18 amino acids. The germline V and J ends were trimmed by 0 bases and 0 bases, with 15 bases remaining between them. Per germline, CDR1 KGHSH and CDR2 LQKENI. CDR3 sequence (DNA): TGTGCCAGCTCACCACCGGATGGGGGGGGACTCTCTGGAAACACCATATATTTT. It translates to CASSPPDGGGLSGNTIYF.

The rearrangement uses TRBV19 and TRBJ2-3; 7 bases fit TRBD1. The V gene's germline CDR1 is LNHDA and CDR2 SQIVND (reference sequence). The trim removed 7 bases at V and 1 base at J, leaving 2 bases unmatched. CDR3 length: 13 amino acids. CDR3 sequence: CASNTGGTDTQYF. For the CDR3, the DNA is TGTGCCAGTAACACAGGGGGCACAGATACGCAGTATTTT.

This clone is a singleton in its sample. The V and J genes are TRBV5-1 and TRBJ2-2; D is ambiguous. The V gene's germline CDR1 is SGHRS and CDR2 YFSETQ. The CDR3 is made up of 14 amino acids. V lost 1 base and J 6 bases, leaving 10 bases between the germline ends. CDR3 residues: CASSLSGSAGELFF. The CDR3 nucleotides read TGCGCCAGCAGCTTGTCCGGCTCGGCCGGGGAGCTGTTTTTT.

The chain recombines TRBV7-9 with TRBJ2-7; the match to TRBD1 covers 9 bases. This CDR3 region has 15 residues. Germline trimming cut 5 bases from V and 1 base from J; bases unmatched to any gene: 6. The germline CDR1 and CDR2 sequences are SEHNR and FQNEAQ (reference sequence). CDR3 protein: CASSKRDRESYEQYF. CDR3 sequence (DNA): TGTGCCAGCAGCAAGAGGGACAGGGAGTCCTACGAGCAGTACTTC.

This clone was seen once. The chain has TRBV30 and TRBJ1-2, with D hard to call. The CDR3 length is 15 residues. The germline V gene has CDR1 GTSNPN and CDR2 SVGIG (reference sequence). V was clipped by 2 bases and J by 6 bases, with 19 bases between them. The CDR3, as DNA: TGTGCCTGGAGTAAACCCCACAAAAGGAGAAATGGCTACACCTTC. This gives the protein CAWSKPHKRRNGYTF.

This clone was picked up one time. The rearrangement uses TRBV4-3 and TRBJ2-7; D gene ambiguous. The CDR3 has 15 residues. The germline V gene has CDR1 LGHNA and CDR2 YSLEER. V was pared by 1 base and J by 0 bases, with 10 bases between. CDR3 loop: CASSQAAASSYEQYF. The DNA of the CDR3 is TGCGCCAGCAGCCAAGCGGCAGCGAGCTCCTACGAGCAGTACTTC.

The J gene is TRBJ2-7, the V gene TRBV19; 7 bases map to TRBD1. Unmatched junction bases numbered 7, after V lost 3 bases and J lost 2 bases. This CDR3 contains 15 residues. Germline V gene lookup returns CDR1 LNHDA and CDR2 SQIVND (reference sequence). The CDR3 sequence is CASSMQDRVAYEQYF. The CDR3 nucleotides read TGTGCCAGTAGTATGCAAGACAGGGTAGCCTACGAGCAGTACTTC.